This T cell receptor beta chain was retrieved from a study of blood T cell repertoires in COVID-19 (dated by TCRdb to the early 2020s). With regard to the full study: Samples covering the acute and convalescent phases of COVID-19 were provided by collaborators in the United States, Italy and Spain. The material from the prospective study consisted of cDNA or gDNA derived from T cells, B-cell-depleted T cells, or PBMCs. Deeply sampled blood TCRbeta repertoires from subjects exposed to, actively infected with, or recovered from COVID-19 were included in the dataset. A freely available public database, intended as a resource for researchers studying the immune response to SARS-CoV-2, is where the repertoires were released. The samples were drawn from two sources: the first 160 participants of the ongoing ImmuneRACE study, and 1,000 to 1,500 subjects contributed by 6 global collaborators. Nearly every sample came with metadata listing a de-identified subject ID, COVID-19 status, age in years and sex. Where available, HLA class I and class II types were taken from metadata supplied by the sample provider and were not determined by assay-based typing. What the study reported, not specific to this receptor: The amount of clinical and demographic metadata varied by source and participant and was provided uncurated.

Enrolling through a virtual design, the prospective study's participants ranged in age from roughly 18 to 89 years and lived across 24 United States geographic areas. In the prospective study, cohorts were assigned on the basis of participant-reported clinical history obtained from a screening survey and a study questionnaire. Recovered participants in ImmuneRACE Cohort 3 were defined as having two consecutive negative NP/OP PCR tests, clearance from a healthcare professional, or resolution of symptoms. Mobile phlebotomists in the prospective study collected whole blood, serum and a nasopharyngeal or oropharyngeal swab from every participant. Additional blood draws and questionnaires over a 2-month period could optionally be provided by prospective study participants. Prospective study blood samples were shipped either frozen or at room temperature before DNA extraction. In the case of this clone: No cognate antigen has been identified for it. Base qualities are missing; no much larger clone stands one base away.

TCRbeta CDR3 regions were amplified from genomic DNA by means of the immunoSEQ Assay, a bias-controlled multiplex PCR. As for the authors' bioinformatics: Within the assay, amplification of reference gene primers was used to estimate how many nucleated cells each sample contained. To quantify the absolute abundance of each unique TCRbeta CDR3 rearrangement, sequence reads were collapsed and filtered. Productive Simpson clonality was computed per sample as the square root of Simpson's diversity index over productive rearrangements. The table comes from immuneACCESS by way of TCRdb, which keeps in-frame sequences with V and J called. Part of the clones is missing from these tables; in studies checked, under half for an unresolved V gene and the rest for unknown reasons. That table gives V, J and clone size, and the DNA gave D and trimming. Counted in this sample were approximately 490,000 clones; more than 85% of them appeared once. The top ten constitute more than 7.5% of the sample.

Including cysteine and phenylalanine, the CDR3 has 15 amino acids. Only the CDR3 DNA is retained, 45 bases long and in frame from the first base. The germline V and J ends show losses of 4 bases and 1 base respectively, and no gene match explains 4 bases of the junction. Per the germline V gene, SGDLS is the CDR1 and YYNGEE is the CDR2. Here the chain combines TRBV9 and TRBJ2-2, with 7 middle bases fitting TRBD1. Sequencing was carried out using PBMCs or T cells enriched from blood (not recorded which). This receptor was obtained from an older woman who had recovered from COVID-19. The nucleotide sequence reads as follows: TGTGCCAGCAGCTACCGGGACAGGAACACCGGGGAGCTGTTTTTT. This gives the protein CASSYRDRNTGELFF.